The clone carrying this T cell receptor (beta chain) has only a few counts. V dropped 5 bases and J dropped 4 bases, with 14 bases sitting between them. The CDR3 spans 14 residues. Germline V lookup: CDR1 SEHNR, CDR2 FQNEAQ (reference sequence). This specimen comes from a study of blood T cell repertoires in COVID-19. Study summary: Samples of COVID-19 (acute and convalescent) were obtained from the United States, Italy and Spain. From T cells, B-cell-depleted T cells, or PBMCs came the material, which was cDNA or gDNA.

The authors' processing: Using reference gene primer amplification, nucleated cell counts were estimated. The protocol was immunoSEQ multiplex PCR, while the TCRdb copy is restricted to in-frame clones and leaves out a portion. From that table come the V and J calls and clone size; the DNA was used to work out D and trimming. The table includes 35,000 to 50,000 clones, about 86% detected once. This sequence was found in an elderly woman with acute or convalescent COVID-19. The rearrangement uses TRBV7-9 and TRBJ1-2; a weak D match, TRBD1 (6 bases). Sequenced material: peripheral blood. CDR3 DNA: TGTGCCAGCAGCCACGACAGGACCCCCTATGGCTACACCTTC. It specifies CASSHDRTPYGYTF.